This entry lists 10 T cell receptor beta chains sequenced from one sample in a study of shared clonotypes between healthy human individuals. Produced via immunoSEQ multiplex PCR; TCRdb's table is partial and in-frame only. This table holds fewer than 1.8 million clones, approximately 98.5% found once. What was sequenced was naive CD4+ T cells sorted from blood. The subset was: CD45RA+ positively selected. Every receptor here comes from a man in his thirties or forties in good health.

This chain's CDR3 is CASSPRQSIYEQYF. The CDR3, as DNA: TGTGCCAGCTCACCACGACAGTCTATCTACGAGCAGTACTTC. The genes are TRBV18 and TRBJ2-7; maybe TRBD1 (5 bases). CDR1 is KGHSH and CDR2 is LQKENI in the germline V gene. The CDR3 runs 14 residues. Trimming stripped 1 base from V and 3 bases from J, with 10 bases between.

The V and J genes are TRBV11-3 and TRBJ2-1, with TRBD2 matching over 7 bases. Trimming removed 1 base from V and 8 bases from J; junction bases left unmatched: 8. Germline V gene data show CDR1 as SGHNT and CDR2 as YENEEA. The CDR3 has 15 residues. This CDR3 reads CASSLGGSSTDEQFF. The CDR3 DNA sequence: TGTGCCAGCAGCTTAGGCGGGAGCTCCACGGATGAGCAGTTCTTC.

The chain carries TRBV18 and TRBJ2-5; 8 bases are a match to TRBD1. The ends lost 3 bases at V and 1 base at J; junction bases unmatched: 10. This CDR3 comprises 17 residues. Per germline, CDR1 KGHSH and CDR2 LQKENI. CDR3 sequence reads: CASSPLKGDRFQETQYF. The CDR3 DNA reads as TGTGCCAGCTCACCCCTTAAGGGGGACAGGTTCCAAGAGACCCAGTACTTC.

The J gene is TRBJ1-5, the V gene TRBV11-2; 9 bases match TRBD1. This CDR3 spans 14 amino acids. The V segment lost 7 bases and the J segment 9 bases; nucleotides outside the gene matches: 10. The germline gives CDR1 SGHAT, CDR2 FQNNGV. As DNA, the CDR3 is TGTGCCAGCATCGACAGGGGGAAATTGTGGCCCCAGCATTTT. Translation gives CASIDRGKLWPQHF. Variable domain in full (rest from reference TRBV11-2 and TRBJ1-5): EAGVAQSPRYKIIEKRQSVAFWCNPISGHATLYWYQQILGQGPKLLIQFQNNGVVDDSQLPKDRFSAERLKGVDSTLKIQPAKLEDSAVYLCASIDRGKLWPQHFGDGTRLSIL.

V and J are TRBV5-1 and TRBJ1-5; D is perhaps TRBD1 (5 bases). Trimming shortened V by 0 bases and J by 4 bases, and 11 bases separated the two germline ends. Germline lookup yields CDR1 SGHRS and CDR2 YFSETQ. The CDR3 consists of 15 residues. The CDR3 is CASSLAGAVNQPQHF. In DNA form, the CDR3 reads TGCGCCAGCAGCTTGGCCGGGGCGGTTAATCAGCCCCAGCATTTT.

CDR3: CASSLGGLGGELFF. In DNA form, the CDR3 reads TGTGCCAGCAGCTTGGGAGGACTGGGCGGGGAGCTGTTTTTT. This chain uses TRBV7-6 with TRBJ2-2, with a weak D call TRBD2 (6 bases). Trimming removed 3 bases from V and 7 bases from J, with 12 bases in between. CDR1 is SGHVS, CDR2 FNYEAQ, per germline. This CDR3 contains 14 residues.

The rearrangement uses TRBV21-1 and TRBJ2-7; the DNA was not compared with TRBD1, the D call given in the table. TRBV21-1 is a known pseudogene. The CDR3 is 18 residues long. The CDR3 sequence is CASSNLGRHRGVTYEQYF. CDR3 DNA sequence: TGTGCCAGCAGCAATTTGGGACGGCACAGGGGAGTTACCTACGAGCAGTACTTC.

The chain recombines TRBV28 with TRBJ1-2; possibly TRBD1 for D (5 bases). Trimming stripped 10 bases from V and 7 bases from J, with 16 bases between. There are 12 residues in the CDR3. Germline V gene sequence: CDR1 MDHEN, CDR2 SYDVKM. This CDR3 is CAIGYGQGGYTF. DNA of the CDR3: TGTGCCATAGGGTATGGGCAGGGTGGCTACACCTTC.

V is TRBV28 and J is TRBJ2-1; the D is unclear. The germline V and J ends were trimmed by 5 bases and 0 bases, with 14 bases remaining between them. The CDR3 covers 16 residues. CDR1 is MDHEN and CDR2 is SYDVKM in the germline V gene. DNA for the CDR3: TGTGCCAGCAGTCCCCATTTGGGAATCTCCTACAATGAGCAGTTCTTC. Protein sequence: CASSPHLGISYNEQFF.

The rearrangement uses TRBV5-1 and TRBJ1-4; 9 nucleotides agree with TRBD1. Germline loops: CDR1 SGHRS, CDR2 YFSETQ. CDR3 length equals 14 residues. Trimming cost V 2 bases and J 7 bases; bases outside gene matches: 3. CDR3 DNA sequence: TGCGCCAGCAGCTTACAGGGGGCGGTTGAAAAACTGTTTTTT. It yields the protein CASSLQGAVEKLFF. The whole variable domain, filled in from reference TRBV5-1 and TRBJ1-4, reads KAGVTQTPRYLIKTRGQQVTLSCSPISGHRSVSWYQQTPGQGLQFLFEYFSETQRNKGNFPGRFSGRQFSNSRSEMNVSTLELGDSALYLCASSLQGAVEKLFFGSGTQLSVL.